This TCR beta chain came from a study of human T cells and chemical hapten exposure. Study summary: Weekly administration of diphenylcyclopropenone to the scalp of patients continued throughout the roughly 25-week study. Application of 0.01% DPC to the upper back was done by patch test, with a reading at 6 days.

The time point denotes: patch test 3, about 24 weeks after DPC sensitization. As to treatment: therapeutic diphenylcyclopropenone sensitization with weekly scalp DPC. The study's library attached unique molecular identifiers to single cDNA molecules. Using its own MiXCR run on the RACE reads, TCRdb lists one record per CDR3 protein. The table lists around 27,000 distinct CDR3 sequences, over 4.5% of them singletons, with around 6% in the top ten. This clonotype was counted ten times or more. The TCR originated in a young man with alopecia areata. Some clones in this sample may be carry-over from other donors' samples. Material: whole blood, obtained in connection with sensitization to the hapten diphenylcyclopropenone (DPC).

CDR3 residues: CASSSASALTGTQYF. Written as DNA, the CDR3 is TGTGCCAGCAGCTCCGCGAGCGCCCTGACCGGGACCCAGTACTTC. The rearrangement uses TRBV7-2 and TRBJ2-5; D remains ambiguous. V lost 4 bases to trimming and J lost 7 bases, with 19 bases between them. The CDR3 has 15 residues. Germline V gene sequence: CDR1 SGHTA, CDR2 FQGNSA.